This entry features one T cell receptor (beta chain) sequence. This sample stems from a study of blood T cell repertoires in COVID-19. Study context: Researchers got acute and convalescent COVID-19 samples from the United States, Italy and Spain. PBMCs, B-cell-depleted T cells, or T cells provided the cDNA or gDNA that made up the material.

Study processing details: Cell counts per sample came from amplifying reference gene primers. Profiled with immunoSEQ multiplex PCR; TCRdb holds only in-frame clones, not every one. The V and J calls and clone size come from that table; D and trimming were worked out from the DNA. Counted here are just under 250,000 clones, roughly 86% occurring once; the ten biggest clones make up more than 2.5%. From germline, CDR1 is SEHNR and CDR2 FQNEAQ (reference sequence). The CDR3 has 14 residues. The V end was cut by 2 bases, the J end by 1 base, with 8 bases between. The sample taken for sequencing was peripheral blood. The J gene is TRBJ1-2, the V gene TRBV7-9; D perhaps matches TRBD1 (5 bases). This clonotype was obtained from a woman aged 25 to 39 who had recovered from COVID-19. The CDR3 reads CASSLIQGNYGYTF. CDR3 coding DNA: TGTGCCAGCAGCTTAATCCAGGGTAACTATGGCTACACCTTC.